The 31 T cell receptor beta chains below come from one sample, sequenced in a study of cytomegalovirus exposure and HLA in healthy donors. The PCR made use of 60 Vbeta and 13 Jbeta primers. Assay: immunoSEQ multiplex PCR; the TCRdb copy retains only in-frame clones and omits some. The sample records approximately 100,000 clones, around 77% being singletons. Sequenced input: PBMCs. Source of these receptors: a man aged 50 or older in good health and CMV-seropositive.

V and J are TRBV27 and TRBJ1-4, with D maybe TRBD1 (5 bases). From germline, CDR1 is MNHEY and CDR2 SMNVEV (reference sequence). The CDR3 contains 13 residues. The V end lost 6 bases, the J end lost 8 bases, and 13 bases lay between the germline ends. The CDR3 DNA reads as TGTGCCAGCAGGGGGGGTTTTAGGGAAAAACTGTTTTTT. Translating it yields CASRGGFREKLFF.

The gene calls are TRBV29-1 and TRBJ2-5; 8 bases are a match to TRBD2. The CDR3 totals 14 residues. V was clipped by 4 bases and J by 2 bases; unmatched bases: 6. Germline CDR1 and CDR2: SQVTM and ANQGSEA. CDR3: CSVAASGFQETQYF. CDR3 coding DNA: TGCAGCGTTGCGGCTAGCGGGTTTCAAGAGACCCAGTACTTC.

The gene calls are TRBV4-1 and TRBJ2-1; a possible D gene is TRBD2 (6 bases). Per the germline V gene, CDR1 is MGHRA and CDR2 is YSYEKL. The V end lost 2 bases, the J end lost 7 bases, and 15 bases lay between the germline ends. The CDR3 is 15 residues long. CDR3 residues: CASSQPRELGNEQFF. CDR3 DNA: TGCGCCAGCAGCCAACCCCGGGAGTTGGGGAATGAGCAGTTCTTC.

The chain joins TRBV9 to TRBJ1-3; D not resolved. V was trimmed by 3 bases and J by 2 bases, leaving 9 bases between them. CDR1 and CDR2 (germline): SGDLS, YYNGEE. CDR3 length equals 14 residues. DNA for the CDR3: TGTGCCAGCAGCGAGCCAAGTCCTGGAAACACCATATATTTT. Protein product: CASSEPSPGNTIYF. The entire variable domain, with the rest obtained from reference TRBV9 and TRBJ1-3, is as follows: DSGVTQTPKHLITATGQRVTLRCSPRSGDLSVYWYQQSLDQGLQFLIQYYNGEERAKGNILERFSAQQFPDLHSELNLSSLELGDSALYFCASSEPSPGNTIYFGEGSWLTVV.

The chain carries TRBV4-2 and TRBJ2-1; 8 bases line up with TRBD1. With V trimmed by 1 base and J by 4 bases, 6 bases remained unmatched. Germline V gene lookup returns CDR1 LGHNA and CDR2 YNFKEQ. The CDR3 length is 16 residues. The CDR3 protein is CASSQATGDNYNEQFF. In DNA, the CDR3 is TGTGCCAGCAGCCAAGCGACAGGGGACAATTACAATGAGCAGTTCTTC.

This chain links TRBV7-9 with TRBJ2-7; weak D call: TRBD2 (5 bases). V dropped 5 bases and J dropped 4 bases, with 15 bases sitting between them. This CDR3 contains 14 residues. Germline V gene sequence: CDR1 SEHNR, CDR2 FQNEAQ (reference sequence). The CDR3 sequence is CASSPGRDTYEQYF. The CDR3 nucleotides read TGTGCCAGCAGCCCAGGACGGGATACATACGAGCAGTACTTC.

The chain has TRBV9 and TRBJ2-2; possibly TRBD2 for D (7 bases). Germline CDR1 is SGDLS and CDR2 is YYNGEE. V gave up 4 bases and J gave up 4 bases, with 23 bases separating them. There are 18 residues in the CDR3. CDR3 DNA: TGTGCCAGCAGCCCAGGGGTCTGGGGGGGAGGCGGCACCGGGGAGCTGTTTTTT. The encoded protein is CASSPGVWGGGGTGELFF. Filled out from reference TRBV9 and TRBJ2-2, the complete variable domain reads DSGVTQTPKHLITATGQRVTLRCSPRSGDLSVYWYQQSLDQGLQFLIQYYNGEERAKGNILERFSAQQFPDLHSELNLSSLELGDSALYFCASSPGVWGGGGTGELFFGEGSRLTVL.

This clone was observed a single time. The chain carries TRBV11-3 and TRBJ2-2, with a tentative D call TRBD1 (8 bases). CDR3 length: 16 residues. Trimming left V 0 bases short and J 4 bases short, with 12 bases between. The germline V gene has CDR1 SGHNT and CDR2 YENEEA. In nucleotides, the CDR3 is TGTGCCAGCAGCTTAGATCACAGGGGGGGCACCGGGGAGCTGTTTTTT. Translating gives CASSLDHRGGTGELFF. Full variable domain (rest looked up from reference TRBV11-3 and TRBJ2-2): EAGVVQSPRYKIIEKKQPVAFWCNPISGHNTLYWYLQNLGQGPELLIRYENEEAVDDSQLPKDRFSAERLKGVDSTLKIQPAELGDSAVYLCASSLDHRGGTGELFFGEGSRLTVL.

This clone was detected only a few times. CDR3 coding DNA: TGTGCCAGCACCTGGACTAACTACGAGCAGTACTTC. Protein sequence: CASTWTNYEQYF. The V call is TRBV2, the J call TRBJ2-7; TRBD2 is a possible D gene (6 bases). Germline V gene sequence: CDR1 SNHLY, CDR2 FYNNEI. Trimming pared 7 bases from V and 3 bases from J, leaving 10 bases between. The CDR3 sequence is 12 residues long.

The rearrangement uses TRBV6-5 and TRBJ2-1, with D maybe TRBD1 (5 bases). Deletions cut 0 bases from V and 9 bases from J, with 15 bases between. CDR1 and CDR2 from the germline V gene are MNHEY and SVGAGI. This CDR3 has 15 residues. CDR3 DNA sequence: TGTGCCAGCAGTTACTCCGCAGGGTACTTAGGTGAGCAGTTCTTC. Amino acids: CASSYSAGYLGEQFF.

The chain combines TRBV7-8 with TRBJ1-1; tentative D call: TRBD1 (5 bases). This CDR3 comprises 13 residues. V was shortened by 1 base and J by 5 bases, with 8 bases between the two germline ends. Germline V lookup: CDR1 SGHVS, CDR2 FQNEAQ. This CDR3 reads CASSLERGTEAFF. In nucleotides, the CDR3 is TGTGCCAGCAGCTTAGAACGGGGGACTGAAGCTTTCTTT.

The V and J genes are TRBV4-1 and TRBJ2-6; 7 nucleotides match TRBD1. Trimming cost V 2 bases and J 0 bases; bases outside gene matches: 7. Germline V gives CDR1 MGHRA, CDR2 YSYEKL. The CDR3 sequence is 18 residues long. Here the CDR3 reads CASSQPGQAVSGANVLTF. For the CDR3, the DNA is TGCGCCAGCAGCCAACCCGGACAGGCCGTCTCTGGGGCCAACGTCCTGACTTTC.

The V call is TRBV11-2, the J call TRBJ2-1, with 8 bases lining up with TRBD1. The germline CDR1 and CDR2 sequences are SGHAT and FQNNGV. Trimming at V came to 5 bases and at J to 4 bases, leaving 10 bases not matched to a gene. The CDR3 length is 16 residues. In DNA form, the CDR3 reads TGTGCCAGCAGCCAGGGGTCTGGGACAGGATACAATGAGCAGTTCTTC. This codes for CASSQGSGTGYNEQFF.

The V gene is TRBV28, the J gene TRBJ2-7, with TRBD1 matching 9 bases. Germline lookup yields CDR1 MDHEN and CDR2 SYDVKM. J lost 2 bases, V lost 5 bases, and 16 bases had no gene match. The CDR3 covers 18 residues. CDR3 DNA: TGTGCCAGCAGTCAAGACAGGGGGAGAACTAGTACTACCTACGAGCAGTACTTC. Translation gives CASSQDRGRTSTTYEQYF.

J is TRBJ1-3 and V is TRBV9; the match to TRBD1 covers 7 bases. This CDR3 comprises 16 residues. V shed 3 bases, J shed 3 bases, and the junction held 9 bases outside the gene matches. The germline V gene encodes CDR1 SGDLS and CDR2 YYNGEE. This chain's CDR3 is CASSAAPTGDGNTIYF. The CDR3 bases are TGTGCCAGCAGCGCGGCTCCCACAGGGGATGGAAACACCATATATTTT.

The CDR3 sequence is CASSVEGGNYEQYF. CDR3 DNA: TGTGCCAGCAGCGTAGAAGGGGGCAATTACGAGCAGTACTTC. This chain uses TRBV9 with TRBJ2-7; the match to TRBD1 covers 7 bases. J was trimmed by 4 bases and V by 0 bases; bases with no gene match: 4. CDR1 SGDLS and CDR2 YYNGEE come from the germline V gene. The CDR3 totals 14 residues.

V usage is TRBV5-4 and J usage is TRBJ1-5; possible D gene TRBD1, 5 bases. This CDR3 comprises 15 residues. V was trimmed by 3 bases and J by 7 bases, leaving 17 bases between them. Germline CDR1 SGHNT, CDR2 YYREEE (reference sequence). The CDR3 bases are TGTGCCAGCAGCTACGGGGGAGGCTTTAGGCAGCCCCAGCATTTT. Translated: CASSYGGGFRQPQHF.

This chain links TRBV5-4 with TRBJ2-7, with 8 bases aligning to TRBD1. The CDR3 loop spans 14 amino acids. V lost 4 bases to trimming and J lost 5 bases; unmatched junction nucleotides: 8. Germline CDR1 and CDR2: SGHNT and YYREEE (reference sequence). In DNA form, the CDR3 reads TGTGCCAGCAGCGGAATGGACAGGGTTCACGAGCAGTACTTC. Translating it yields CASSGMDRVHEQYF.

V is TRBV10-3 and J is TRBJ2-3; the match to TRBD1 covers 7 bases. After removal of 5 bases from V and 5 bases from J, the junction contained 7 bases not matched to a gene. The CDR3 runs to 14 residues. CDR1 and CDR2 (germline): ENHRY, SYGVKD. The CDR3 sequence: CAISFRTGGDTQYF. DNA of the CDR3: TGTGCCATCAGTTTTCGGACAGGCGGAGATACGCAGTATTTT.

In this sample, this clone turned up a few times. CDR3 protein: CASSPSTDSYEQYF. The CDR3, as DNA: TGTGCCAGCTCACCAAGCACAGACTCCTACGAGCAGTACTTC. The chain joins TRBV18 to TRBJ2-7; no clear D. Trimming cost V 2 bases and J 0 bases, with 8 bases left between them. The CDR3 totals 14 residues. Germline CDR1 is KGHSH and CDR2 is LQKENI.

This CDR3 is CASSIGPPTSGAYNEQFF. The CDR3 DNA reads TGTGCCAGTAGTATAGGGCCACCTACTAGCGGAGCCTACAATGAGCAGTTCTTC. V and J are TRBV19 and TRBJ2-1; 8 nucleotides agree with TRBD2. This CDR3 contains 18 residues. Germline loops: CDR1 LNHDA, CDR2 SQIVND (reference sequence). Trimming removed 1 base from V and 2 bases from J; junction bases left unmatched: 10.

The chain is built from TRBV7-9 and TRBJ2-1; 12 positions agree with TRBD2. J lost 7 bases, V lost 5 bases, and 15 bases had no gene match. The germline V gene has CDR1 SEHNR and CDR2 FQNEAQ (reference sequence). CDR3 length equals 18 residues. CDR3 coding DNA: TGTGCCAGCAGCCTACCTAGAAGACTAGCGGGAGTGAGGAATGAGCAGTTCTTC. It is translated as CASSLPRRLAGVRNEQFF.

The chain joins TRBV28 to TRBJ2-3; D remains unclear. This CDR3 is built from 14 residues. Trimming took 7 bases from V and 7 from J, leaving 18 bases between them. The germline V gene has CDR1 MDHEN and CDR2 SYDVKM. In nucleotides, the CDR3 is TGTGCCAGCAACATCCAGCGTTCAACGAATACGCAGTATTTT. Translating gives CASNIQRSTNTQYF.

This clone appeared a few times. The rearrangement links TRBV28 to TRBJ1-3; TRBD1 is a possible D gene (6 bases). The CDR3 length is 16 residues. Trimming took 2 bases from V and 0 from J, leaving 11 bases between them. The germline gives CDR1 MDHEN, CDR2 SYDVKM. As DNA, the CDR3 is TGTGCCAGCAGTTTACCCGACAGGCTCTCTGGAAACACCATATATTTT. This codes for CASSLPDRLSGNTIYF.

The CDR3 loop reads CASSILASGRDEQYF. Here the CDR3 DNA reads TGTGCCAGCAGCATATTAGCTAGCGGGAGGGATGAGCAGTACTTC. The genes are TRBV6-5 and TRBJ2-7, with TRBD2 matching over 12 bases. CDR3 length: 15 residues. Germline lookup yields CDR1 MNHEY and CDR2 SVGAGI. V lost 6 bases, J lost 7 bases, and 10 bases stayed unmatched.

This CDR3 is CASSRGGSGYEQYF. DNA for the CDR3: TGTGCCAGCAGCCGTGGGGGGAGTGGCTACGAGCAGTACTTC. The V gene is TRBV7-2, the J gene TRBJ2-7; TRBD2 is a possible D gene (6 bases). Germline values: CDR1 SGHTA, CDR2 FQGNSA. This CDR3 has 14 amino acids. With 5 bases removed from V and 3 bases from J, the gap between germline ends came to 14 bases.

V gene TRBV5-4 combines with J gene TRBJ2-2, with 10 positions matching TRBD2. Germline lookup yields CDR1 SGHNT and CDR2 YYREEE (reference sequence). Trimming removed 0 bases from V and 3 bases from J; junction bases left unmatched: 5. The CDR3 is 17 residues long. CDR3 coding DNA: TGTGCCAGCAGCTTGGTTAGCGGGAGGTCGCACACCGGGGAGCTGTTTTTT. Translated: CASSLVSGRSHTGELFF.

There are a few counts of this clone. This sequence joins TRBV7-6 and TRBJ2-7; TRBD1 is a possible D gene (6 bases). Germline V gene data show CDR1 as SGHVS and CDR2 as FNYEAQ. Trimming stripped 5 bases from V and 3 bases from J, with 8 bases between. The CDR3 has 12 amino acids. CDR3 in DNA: TGTGCCAGCAGCGCAGGGGACTACGAGCAGTACTTC. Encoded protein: CASSAGDYEQYF.

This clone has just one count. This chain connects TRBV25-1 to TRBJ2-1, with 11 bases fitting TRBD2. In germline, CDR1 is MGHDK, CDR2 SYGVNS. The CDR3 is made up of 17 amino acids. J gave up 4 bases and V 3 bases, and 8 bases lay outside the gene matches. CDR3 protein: CASSDSGRARSYNEQFF. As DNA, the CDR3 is TGTGCCAGCAGTGATAGCGGGAGGGCCCGGTCGTACAATGAGCAGTTCTTC.

CDR3 DNA sequence: TGTGCCTGGAGTGGACGAGAGGACACTGAAGCTTTCTTT. Residues: CAWSGREDTEAFF. The rearrangement links TRBV30 to TRBJ1-1; D not resolved. With 1 base removed from V and 3 bases from J, the gap between germline ends came to 9 bases. Germline CDR1 and CDR2: GTSNPN and SVGIG (reference sequence). The CDR3 covers 13 residues. Together with reference TRBV30 and TRBJ1-1, the CDR3 gives the full variable domain: SQTIHQWPATLVQPVGSPLSLECTVEGTSNPNLYWYRQAAGRGLQLLFYSVGIGQISSEVPQNLSASRPQDRQFILSSKKLLLSDSGFYLCAWSGREDTEAFFGQGTRLTVV.

The CDR3 is CASSFDRGPREQYF. CDR3 nucleotides: TGTGCCAGCAGCTTCGACAGGGGGCCGAGAGAGCAGTACTTC. The rearrangement joins TRBV7-2 to TRBJ2-7; 10 bases map to TRBD1. The V gene end was trimmed by 3 bases and the J gene end by 7 bases; junction bases not matched to a gene: 6. The CDR3 extends over 14 amino acids. Germline V gene sequence: CDR1 SGHTA, CDR2 FQGNSA.